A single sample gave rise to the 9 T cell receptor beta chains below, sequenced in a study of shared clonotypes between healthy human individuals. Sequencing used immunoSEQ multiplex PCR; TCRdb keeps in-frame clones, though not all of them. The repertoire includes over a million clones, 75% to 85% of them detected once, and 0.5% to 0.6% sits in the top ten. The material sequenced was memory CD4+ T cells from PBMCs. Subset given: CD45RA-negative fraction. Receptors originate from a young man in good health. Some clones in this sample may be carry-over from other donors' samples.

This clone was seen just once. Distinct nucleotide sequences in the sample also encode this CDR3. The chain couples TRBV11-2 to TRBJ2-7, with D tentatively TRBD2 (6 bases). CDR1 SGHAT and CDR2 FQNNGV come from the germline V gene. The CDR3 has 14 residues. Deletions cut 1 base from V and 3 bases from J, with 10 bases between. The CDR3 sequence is CASSLGPGVYEQYF. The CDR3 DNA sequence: TGTGCCAGCAGCTTAGGACCGGGGGTCTACGAGCAGTACTTC.

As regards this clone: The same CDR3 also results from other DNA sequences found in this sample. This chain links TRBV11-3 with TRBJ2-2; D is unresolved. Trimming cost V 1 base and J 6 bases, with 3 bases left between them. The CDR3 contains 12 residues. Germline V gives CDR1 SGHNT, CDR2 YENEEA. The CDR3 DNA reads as TGTGCCAGCAGCTTAGGGTCCGGGGAGCTGTTTTTT. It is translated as CASSLGSGELFF.

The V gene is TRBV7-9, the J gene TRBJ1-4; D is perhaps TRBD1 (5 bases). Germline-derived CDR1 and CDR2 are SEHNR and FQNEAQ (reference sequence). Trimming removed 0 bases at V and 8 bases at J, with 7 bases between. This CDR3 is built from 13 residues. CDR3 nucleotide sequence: TGTGCCAGCAGCTTAGCAGGGGTCGAAAAACTGTTTTTT. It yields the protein CASSLAGVEKLFF.

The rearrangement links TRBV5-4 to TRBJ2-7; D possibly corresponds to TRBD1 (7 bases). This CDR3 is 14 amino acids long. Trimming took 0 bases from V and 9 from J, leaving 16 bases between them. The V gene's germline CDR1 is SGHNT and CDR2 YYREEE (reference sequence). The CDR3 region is CASSLGPSGGGQYF. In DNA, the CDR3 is TGTGCCAGCAGCTTGGGGCCATCAGGGGGAGGGCAGTACTTC.

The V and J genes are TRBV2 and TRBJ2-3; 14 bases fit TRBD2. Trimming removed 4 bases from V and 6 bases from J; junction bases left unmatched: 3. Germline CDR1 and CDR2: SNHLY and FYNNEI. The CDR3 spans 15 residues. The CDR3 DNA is TGTGCCAGCAGTGCTCGACTAGCGGGAGGGGATACGCAGTATTTT. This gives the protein CASSARLAGGDTQYF.

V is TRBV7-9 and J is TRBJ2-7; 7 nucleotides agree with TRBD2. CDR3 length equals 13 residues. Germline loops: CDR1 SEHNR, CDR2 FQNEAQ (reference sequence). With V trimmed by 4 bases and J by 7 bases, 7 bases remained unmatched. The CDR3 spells CASSSAGLSEQYF. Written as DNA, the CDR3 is TGTGCCAGCAGCTCAGCGGGACTGTCAGAGCAGTACTTC.

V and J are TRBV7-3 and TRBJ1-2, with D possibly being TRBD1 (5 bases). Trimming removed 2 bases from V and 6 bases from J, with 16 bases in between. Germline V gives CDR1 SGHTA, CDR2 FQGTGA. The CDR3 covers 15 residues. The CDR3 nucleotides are TGTGCCAGCAGCTTATATCGCGCAGGGAAAAATGGCTACACCTTC. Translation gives CASSLYRAGKNGYTF.

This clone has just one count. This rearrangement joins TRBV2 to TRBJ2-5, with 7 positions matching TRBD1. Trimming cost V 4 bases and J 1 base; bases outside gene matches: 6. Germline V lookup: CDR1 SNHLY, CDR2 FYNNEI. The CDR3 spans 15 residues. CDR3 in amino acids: CASSGPGTAQETQYF. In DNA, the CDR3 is TGTGCCAGCAGTGGTCCCGGGACAGCCCAAGAGACCCAGTACTTC.

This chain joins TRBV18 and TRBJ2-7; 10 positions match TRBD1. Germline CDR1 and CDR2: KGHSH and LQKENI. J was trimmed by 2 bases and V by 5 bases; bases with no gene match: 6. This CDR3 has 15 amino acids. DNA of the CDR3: TGTGCCAGCTCAAACGCCGGGACAGGGGCCTACGAGCAGTACTTC. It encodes CASSNAGTGAYEQYF.